Ten or more counts support the clone carrying this TCR beta chain. Its specificity is not known. In making TCR beta libraries, quantitative 5'-RACE with molecular barcodes was used. Each CDR3 protein gets one entry after TCRdb re-called the 5' RACE reads with MiXCR. The sample includes some 92,000 distinct CDR3 sequences, around 26% of them seen just once. The V gene's germline CDR1 is SGHRS and CDR2 YFSETQ. The V end lost 4 bases, the J end lost 7 bases, and 18 bases lay between the germline ends. The CDR3 extends over 16 amino acids. This specimen comes from a study of CD8 T cells in ankylosing spondylitis. Overall study findings and caveats: Within peripheral blood, clones linked to disease were CD8+ and relatively rare.

This chain connects TRBV5-1 to TRBJ1-6; D is uncertain. Sequencing used blood, either unsorted or a sorted T cell fraction (not recorded which). The clonotype was recovered from a male donor with ankylosing spondylitis or in good health (not recorded which). CDR3 protein: CASSLFRSSGNSPLHF. The DNA of the CDR3 is TGCGCCAGCAGCCTCTTCCGGTCAAGCGGCAATTCACCCCTCCACTTT.